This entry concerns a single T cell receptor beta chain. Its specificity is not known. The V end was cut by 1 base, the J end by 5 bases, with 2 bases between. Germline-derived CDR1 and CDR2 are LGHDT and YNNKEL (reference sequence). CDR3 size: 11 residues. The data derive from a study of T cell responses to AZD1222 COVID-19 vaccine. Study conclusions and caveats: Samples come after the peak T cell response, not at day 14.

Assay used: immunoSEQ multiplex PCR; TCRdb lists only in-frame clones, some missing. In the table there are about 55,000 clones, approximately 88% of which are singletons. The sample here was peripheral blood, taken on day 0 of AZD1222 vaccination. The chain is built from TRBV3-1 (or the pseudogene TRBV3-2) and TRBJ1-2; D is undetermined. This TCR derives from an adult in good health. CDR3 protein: CASSQGYGYTF. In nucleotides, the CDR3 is TGTGCCAGCAGCCAAGGGTATGGCTACACCTTC.